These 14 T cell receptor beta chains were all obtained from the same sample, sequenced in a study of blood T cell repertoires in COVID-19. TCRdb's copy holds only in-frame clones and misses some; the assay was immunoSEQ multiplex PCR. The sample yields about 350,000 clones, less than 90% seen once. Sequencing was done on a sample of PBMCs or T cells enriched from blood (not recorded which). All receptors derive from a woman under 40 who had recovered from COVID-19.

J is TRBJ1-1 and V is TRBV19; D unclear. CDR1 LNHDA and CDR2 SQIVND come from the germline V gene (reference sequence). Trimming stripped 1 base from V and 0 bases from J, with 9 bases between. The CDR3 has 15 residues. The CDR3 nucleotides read TGTGCCAGTAGTATAGGCCCGGTCATGAACACTGAAGCTTTCTTT. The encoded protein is CASSIGPVMNTEAFF.

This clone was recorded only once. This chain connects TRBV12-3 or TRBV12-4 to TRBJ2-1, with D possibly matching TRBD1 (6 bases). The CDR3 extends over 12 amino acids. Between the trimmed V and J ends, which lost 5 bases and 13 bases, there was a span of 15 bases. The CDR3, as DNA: TGTGCCAGCAGTCTACGGGGACAACCACAGTTCTTC. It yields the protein CASSLRGQPQFF.

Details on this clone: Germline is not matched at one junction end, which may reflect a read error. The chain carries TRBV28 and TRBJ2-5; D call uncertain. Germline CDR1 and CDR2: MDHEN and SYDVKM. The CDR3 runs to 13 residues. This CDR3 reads CASSSGVQGTQYF. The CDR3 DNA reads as TGTGCCAGCAGTTCAGGTGTCCAAGGGACCCAGTACTTC.

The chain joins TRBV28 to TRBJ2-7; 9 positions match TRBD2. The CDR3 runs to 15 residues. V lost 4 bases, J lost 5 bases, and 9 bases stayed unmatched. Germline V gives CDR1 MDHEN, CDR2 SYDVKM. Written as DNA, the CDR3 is TGTGCCAGCAGTTCAGGGGCTAGCGGGAAAAACGAGCAGTACTTC. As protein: CASSSGASGKNEQYF.

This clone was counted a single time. CDR3 in DNA: TGTGCCAGTAGTATACAATGGAGGGGTAGCAGCGAGCAGTACTTC. It is translated as CASSIQWRGSSEQYF. The chain uses TRBV19 and TRBJ2-7; weak D call: TRBD2 (6 bases). The V and J ends lost 2 bases and 6 bases respectively, with 17 bases between them. The CDR3 is 15 amino acids. Germline V gives CDR1 LNHDA, CDR2 SQIVND (reference sequence).

Here the CDR3 reads CASSQTGGVYGYTF. The CDR3 bases are TGCGCCAGCAGCCAAACAGGGGGCGTCTATGGCTACACCTTC. This rearrangement joins TRBV4-1 to TRBJ1-2; 9 bases are shared with TRBD1. The CDR3 consists of 14 residues. V was pared by 2 bases and J by 4 bases, with 2 bases of the junction left unmatched. Germline V lookup: CDR1 MGHRA, CDR2 YSYEKL.

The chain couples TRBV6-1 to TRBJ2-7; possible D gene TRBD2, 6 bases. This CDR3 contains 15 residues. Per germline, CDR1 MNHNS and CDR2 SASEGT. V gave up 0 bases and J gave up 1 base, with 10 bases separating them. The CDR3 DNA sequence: TGTGCCAGCAGTGAAGCGCTCGGGGGATCCTACGAGCAGTACTTC. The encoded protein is CASSEALGGSYEQYF.

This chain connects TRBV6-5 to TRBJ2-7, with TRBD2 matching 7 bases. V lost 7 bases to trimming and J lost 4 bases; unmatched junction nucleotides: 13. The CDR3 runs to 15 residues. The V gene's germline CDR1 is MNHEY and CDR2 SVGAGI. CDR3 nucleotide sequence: TGTGCCAGCAATCGCGGGAGTGAGGGTGGGTACGAGCAGTACTTC. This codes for CASNRGSEGGYEQYF.

The CDR3: CASGLVLVGTGRDTQYF. CDR3 coding DNA: TGTGCTAGTGGTTTGGTACTCGTCGGGACCGGGAGGGATACGCAGTATTTT. The chain carries TRBV12-5 and TRBJ2-3; 7 bases line up with TRBD2. V shed 0 bases, J shed 6 bases, and the junction held 12 bases outside the gene matches. This CDR3 contains 17 residues. The V gene's germline CDR1 is LGHNT and CDR2 FRNRAP.

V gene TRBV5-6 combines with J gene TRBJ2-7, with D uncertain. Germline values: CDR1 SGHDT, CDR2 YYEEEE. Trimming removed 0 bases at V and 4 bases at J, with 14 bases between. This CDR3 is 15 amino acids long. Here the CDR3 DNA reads TGTGCCAGCAGCTTGGGTGGCGGTGGTTCTTACGAGCAGTACTTC. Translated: CASSLGGGGSYEQYF.

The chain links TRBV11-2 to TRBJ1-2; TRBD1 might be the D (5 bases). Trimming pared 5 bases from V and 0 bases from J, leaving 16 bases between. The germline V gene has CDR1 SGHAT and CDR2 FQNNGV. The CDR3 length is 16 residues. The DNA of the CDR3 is TGTGCCAGCAGCGCCATAACAGGTGGTGCTAACTATGGCTACACCTTC. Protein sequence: CASSAITGGANYGYTF.

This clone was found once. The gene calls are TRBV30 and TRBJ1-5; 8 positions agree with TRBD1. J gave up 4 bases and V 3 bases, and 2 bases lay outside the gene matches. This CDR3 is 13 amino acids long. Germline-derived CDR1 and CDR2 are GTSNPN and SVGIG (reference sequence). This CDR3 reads CAWSWTGNQPQHF. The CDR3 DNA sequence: TGTGCCTGGAGCTGGACAGGGAATCAGCCCCAGCATTTT.

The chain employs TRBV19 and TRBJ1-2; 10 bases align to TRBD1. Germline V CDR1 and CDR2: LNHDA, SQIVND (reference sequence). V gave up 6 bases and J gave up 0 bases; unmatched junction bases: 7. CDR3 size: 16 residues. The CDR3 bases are TGTGCCAGTAGGATGGGACAGGGGATAGCTAACTATGGCTACACCTTC. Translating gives CASRMGQGIANYGYTF.

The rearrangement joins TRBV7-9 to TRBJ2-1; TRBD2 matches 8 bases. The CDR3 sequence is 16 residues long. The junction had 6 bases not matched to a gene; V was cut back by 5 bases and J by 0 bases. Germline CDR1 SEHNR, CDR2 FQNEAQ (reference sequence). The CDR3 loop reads CASSQLAGHSYNEQFF. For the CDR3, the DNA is TGTGCCAGCAGCCAGCTAGCGGGTCACTCCTACAATGAGCAGTTCTTC.